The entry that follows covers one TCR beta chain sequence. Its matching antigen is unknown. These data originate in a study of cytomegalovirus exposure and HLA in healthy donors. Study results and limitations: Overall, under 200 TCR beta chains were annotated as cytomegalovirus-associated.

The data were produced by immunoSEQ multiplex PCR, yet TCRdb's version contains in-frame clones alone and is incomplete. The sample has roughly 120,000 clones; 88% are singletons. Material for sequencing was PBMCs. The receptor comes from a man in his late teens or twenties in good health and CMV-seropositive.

CDR3 protein: CASRTGVSTDTQYF. Written as DNA, the CDR3 is TGTGCCAGCAGAACCGGGGTGAGCACAGATACGCAGTATTTT. This chain joins TRBV6-6 and TRBJ2-3; a weak D match, TRBD2 (5 bases). V was shortened by 6 bases and J by 0 bases, with 10 bases between the two germline ends. Germline CDR1 MNHNY, CDR2 SVGAGI (reference sequence). There are 14 residues in the CDR3.